The present TCR beta chain was sequenced within a study of cytomegalovirus exposure and HLA in healthy donors. Study-level findings and limits: Later analysis found that TCR beta chains associated with HLA were more clonally expanded than other, equally common chains. Prior analysis indicated that the majority of TCR beta V segments exhibited productivity approximately 90% or approximately 30% of the time. The records held CMV serostatus as the only immune exposure information.

Comments on this clone: What it recognizes is unknown.

The PCR employed 60 Vbeta primers together with 13 Jbeta primers. Measured with immunoSEQ multiplex PCR; TCRdb has only the in-frame clones, and not every one. The table has over 80,000 clones, around 74% seen once. The sequenced sample consisted of PBMCs. This TCR came from a female donor in good health and CMV-seropositive.

This chain's CDR3 is CASSQDSGGTVEKLFF. CDR3 DNA sequence: TGTGCCAGCAGCCAAGATTCTGGGGGGACCGTCGAAAAACTGTTTTTT. The chain uses TRBV4-2 and TRBJ1-4, with D possibly being TRBD1 (5 bases). Germline values: CDR1 LGHNA, CDR2 YNFKEQ. The CDR3 is 16 amino acids. Trimming stripped 0 bases from V and 8 bases from J, with 16 bases between.